This is a list of T cell receptor beta chains from one sample in a study of PD-1 blockade in classical Hodgkin lymphoma. This table comes from immunoSEQ multiplex PCR, and its TCRdb copy is limited to in-frame clones, with some not included. The sample lists several thousand clones, 67% occurring once. The sample in question was peripheral blood mononuclear cells (PBMCs), obtained before the fourth cycle of nivolumab. These receptors were obtained from a human donor with classical Hodgkin lymphoma. CDR3s include the opening cysteine and the closing phenylalanine or tryptophan. The order of the fields is D gene, V gene, clone size, J gene, CDR3 protein, CDR3 DNA. D genes are given only for firm matches. Size values are once, few and many counts, or a class for expanded clones, and some rows have none.

>.|TRBV19|.|TRBJ2-7
CASSNRGGNEQYF
TGTGCCAGTAGTAACAGGGGCGGGAACGAGCAGTACTTC
>.|TRBV5-4|.|TRBJ2-7
CASSLAGIVGEQYF
TGTGCCAGCAGCTTGGCGGGTATTGTAGGCGAGCAGTACTTC
>.|TRBV30|.|TRBJ1-4
CAWSEDEKLFF
TGTGCCTGGAGTGAAGATGAAAAACTGTTTTTT
>.|TRBV10-2|.|TRBJ2-5
CASLGPGTQYF
TGCGCCAGCCTCGGACCCGGAACCCAGTACTTC
>.|TRBV5-5|few|TRBJ2-7
CASSLAVGGEMYF
TGTGCCAGCAGCTTGGCGGTGGGGGGCGAAATGTACTTC
>.|TRBV27|.|TRBJ2-1
CASSLFYGEPTLGDEQFF
TGTGCCAGCAGTTTATTCTATGGGGAACCAACCCTGGGGGATGAGCAGTTCTTC
>TRBD1|TRBV6-5|.|TRBJ1-5
CASRLGQGGQPQHF
TGTGCCAGCAGACTTGGACAGGGGGGTCAGCCCCAGCATTTT
>.|TRBV6-6|few|TRBJ2-5
CASSYSSGTQYF
TGTGCCAGCAGTTACTCAAGCGGGACCCAGTACTTC
>.|TRBV7-2|.|TRBJ2-1
CASSLTGAVYNEQFF
TGTGCCAGCAGCTTAACGGGGGCCGTCTACAATGAGCAGTTCTTC
>.|TRBV27|large|TRBJ1-5
CASSFRGANQPQHF
TGTGCCAGCAGTTTTAGGGGAGCAAATCAGCCCCAGCATTTT
>.|TRBV25-1|.|TRBJ2-3
CASSGSTDTQYF
TGTGCCAGCAGTGGTTCCACAGATACGCAGTATTTT
>TRBD1|TRBV6-5|.|TRBJ2-6
CASTRQGSGANVLTF
TGTGCCAGCACCAGACAGGGGTCCGGGGCCAACGTCCTGACTTTC
>.|TRBV19|few|TRBJ2-5
CASSTLQGSQETQYF
TGTGCCAGTAGTACCTTACAGGGCAGCCAAGAGACCCAGTACTTC
>.|TRBV7-2|.|TRBJ2-7
CASSLRKGGDYEQYF
TGTGCCAGCAGCTTAAGGAAGGGGGGGGACTACGAGCAGTACTTC
>TRBD1|TRBV18|.|TRBJ1-6
CASSLGQAWSSPLHF
TGTGCCAGCTCTCTTGGACAGGCCTGGAGTTCACCCCTCCACTTT
>TRBD1|TRBV28|.|TRBJ1-6
CASSGAGQGLSPLHF
TGTGCCAGCAGCGGGGCCGGACAGGGTTTATCACCCCTCCACTTT
>.|TRBV4-3|.|TRBJ2-3
CASSQGGGPTDTQYF
TGCGCCAGCAGCCAAGGGGGCGGCCCCACAGATACGCAGTATTTT
>.|TRBV11-1|.|TRBJ1-2
CASSFGQLYGYTF
TGTGCCAGCAGCTTTGGGCAGCTCTATGGCTACACCTTC
>.|TRBV19|.|TRBJ1-5
CASTLGSYSNQPQHF
TGTGCCAGTACCCTAGGTTCTTATAGCAATCAGCCCCAGCATTTT
>.|TRBV29-1|once|TRBJ2-1
CSVGPRYNEQFF
TGCAGCGTTGGTCCCCGGTACAATGAGCAGTTCTTC
>.|TRBV19|.|TRBJ2-7
CASSGRWHLHEQYF
TGTGCCAGTAGCGGACGGTGGCATCTACACGAGCAGTACTTC
>TRBD1|TRBV12-5|.|TRBJ1-5
CAKKTGTGEVGNQPQHF
TGTGCTAAGAAAACCGGGACAGGGGAGGTAGGGAATCAGCCCCAGCATTTT
>.|TRBV27|.|TRBJ1-1
CASSTIYGGTEAFF
TGTGCCAGCAGCACCATCTACGGGGGGACTGAAGCTTTCTTT